This T cell receptor (beta chain) was recovered during a study of blood T cell repertoires in COVID-19 (dated by TCRdb to the early 2020s). A note on the overall study: Samples covering the acute and convalescent phases of COVID-19 were provided by collaborators in the United States, Italy and Spain. The material from the prospective study consisted of cDNA or gDNA derived from T cells, B-cell-depleted T cells, or PBMCs. Deeply sampled blood TCRbeta repertoires from subjects exposed to, actively infected with, or recovered from COVID-19 were included in the dataset. The repertoires were released in a freely available public database meant as a resource for research on the immune response to SARS-CoV-2. Samples came from the ongoing ImmuneRACE study (first 160 participants) plus 1,254 subjects from 6 global collaborators. Nearly every sample came with metadata listing a de-identified subject ID, COVID-19 status, age in years and sex. Where available, HLA class I and class II types were obtained from metadata supplied by the sample provider rather than from assay-based typing.

Taken from cysteine to phenylalanine, the CDR3 has 16 residues. Only CDR3 DNA is held: 48 bases, read in frame from base 1. CDR1 and CDR2 (KGHDR, SFDVKD) derive from the germline V gene. Trimming removed 4 bases from V and 4 bases from J; the gene matches leave 8 bases unexplained. In the prospective study, participants were 18 to 89 years old, resided in approximately 25 geographic areas of the United States, and were enrolled through a virtual design. To assign participants to cohorts, the prospective study relied on clinical history that participants themselves reported in a screening survey and a study questionnaire. Mobile phlebotomists in the prospective study collected whole blood, serum and a nasopharyngeal or oropharyngeal swab from every participant. Over an approximately two-month period, participants in the prospective study had the option of providing additional blood draws and questionnaires. Blood samples from the prospective study were shipped frozen or at room temperature prior to DNA extraction.

TCRbeta CDR3 regions were amplified from genomic DNA using the immunoSEQ Assay, a bias-controlled multiplex PCR. The source study handled its data this way. Within the assay, amplification of reference gene primers was used to estimate how many nucleated cells each sample contained. Sequence reads were collapsed and filtered to measure the absolute abundance of every unique TCRbeta CDR3 rearrangement. For each sample, productive Simpson clonality was calculated as the square root of Simpson's diversity index over productive rearrangements. In its TCRdb copy, this immuneACCESS table keeps in-frame sequences only and misses some clones. Where compared with another copy, unresolved V genes explain less than half of these, and the others have no known cause. For V, J and clone size, that table is used; D and trimming come from the DNA. This sample has 250,000 to 300,000 clones in its table, and just over 90% of those were observed once. The ten largest clones take up about 2.3% of the sample.

As for this clone: The target of this receptor is not known. No much larger clone is present one base from it, and per-base qualities are unavailable.

Points the paper makes about the study in general: The quantity of clinical and demographic metadata differed by source and by participant and was supplied without curation.

Material for sequencing was PBMCs or T cells enriched from blood (not recorded which). Here the chain combines TRBV24-1 and TRBJ1-5, with 8 bases matching TRBD1. The clonotype originates from a woman aged 40 to 50 with acute COVID-19. The CDR3 protein: CATSDGKQGVNQPQHF. The DNA is TGTGCCACCAGTGACGGAAAACAGGGGGTTAATCAGCCCCAGCATTTT.